Detailed here is one TCR beta chain. Its target antigen remains unknown. Qualities for individual bases were not recorded, and no much larger clone is one base off. Library method: the immunoSEQ multiplex PCR assay. Processing in the source paper ran as follows. The Chao-Jaccard similarity index and counts of shared clonotypes were used to quantify repertoire overlap between subsets. TCRdb carries this immuneACCESS record with in-frame sequences only. Its versions omit some clonotypes, under half of them owing to an unresolved V gene in the studies checked, with the rest unexplained. The V and J calls and clone size are taken from that table; D and trimming were inferred from the DNA. The sample profile shows approximately 79,000 clones; approximately 83% of them were found once. The top ten clones comprise 0.45% to 0.7% of the sample. Trimming removed 2 bases from V and 3 bases from J, leaving 10 bases between the germline ends. Including the terminal cysteine and phenylalanine, the CDR3 comprises 15 residues. The sequence is cut down to CDR3 DNA, 45 bases in frame from base 1. The CDR1 and CDR2 encoded by the germline V gene are SGHDN and FVKESK.

This entry belongs to a study of CD4 T cell repertoires in COVID-19 (dated by TCRdb to the early 2020s). Describing the broader study: For cross-reactivity analysis, CFSE-low cells were expanded with IL-2 for ten to eleven days and were then relabeled and restimulated with spike proteins from other coronaviruses. Naturally processed CD4+ T cell responses to SARS-CoV-2 spike and nucleoprotein were characterized in COVID-19-recovered individuals, and clonal composition was assessed by TCR Vbeta sequencing. In a few recovered individuals, the researchers analyzed the TCR Vbeta repertoire of SARS-CoV-2-reactive T cells at the subset level.

Sample time point, as interpreted from the label and publication: sample from a COVID-19-recovered individual after infection. The donors were patients who had gone through COVID-19 ranging from mild to severe and had recovered. Memory T cell samples that were not cultured went straight to sequencing right after ex vivo isolation. From peripheral blood mononuclear cells, the researchers isolated CD4+ total memory, central memory, effector memory and circulating T follicular helper cells. Summary of the overall study and its limitations: Between about 6 and 26% of SARS-CoV-2 clonotypes were also detected in secondary cultures stimulated with SARS-CoV and/or HKU1 spike, a finding consistent with cross-reactivity. Several of the most expanded SARS-CoV-2-reactive clonotypes were found to be shared between two or all three memory subsets, suggesting intraclonal diversification.

The chain is made from TRBV14 and TRBJ2-2; the D gene is not confidently resolved. This specimen was CD4+ T cells from peripheral blood, taken after recovery from COVID-19. The receptor was isolated from a human donor who had COVID-19. The nucleotide sequence reads TGTGCCAGCAGCCAATTAGCAGGTTACACCGGGGAGCTGTTTTTT. This gives the protein CASSQLAGYTGELFF. Reference TRBV14 and TRBJ2-2 proteins supply the regions before and after the CDR3; the full variable domain is: EAGVTQFPSHSVIEKGQTVTLRCDPISGHDNLYWYRRVMGKEIKFLLHFVKESKQDESGMPNNRFLAERTGGTYSTLKVQPAELEDSGVYFCASSQLAGYTGELFFGEGSRLTVL.